The text below deals with one T cell receptor (beta chain). As to time point: blood at routine non-recurrence follow-up after resection. V lost 3 bases, J lost 0 bases, and 3 bases stayed unmatched. This CDR3 comprises 15 residues. The germline V gene has CDR1 SEHNR and CDR2 FQNEAQ (reference sequence). MiXCR, applied by TCRdb to the 5' RACE reads, yields one record per CDR3 protein. The table records roughly 4,200 distinct CDR3 sequences, roughly 25% of them present only once. The source of the sample is a study of spatial heterogeneity in lung cancer. Turning to the study itself: The donors were approximately 70 patients with non-small cell lung cancer that was early-stage and untreated. Where they were available, follow-up PBMC samples were sequenced, at a median of approximately two years after resection.

Source: PBMCs, taken at follow-up. The V gene is TRBV7-9, the J gene TRBJ2-7, with TRBD2 identical over 9 bases. The receptor's source is a male donor with early-stage non-small cell lung cancer. The CDR3 nucleotides are TGTGCCAGCAGCTTGGGCGGGGGGGCCTCCTACGAGCAGTACTTC. Its translation: CASSLGGGASYEQYF. Full variable domain (remainder filled in from reference TRBV7-9 and TRBJ2-7): DTGVSQNPRHKITKRGQNVTFRCDPISEHNRLYWYRQTLGQGPEFLTYFQNEAQLEKSRLLSDRFSAERPKGSFSTLEIQRTEQGDSAMYLCASSLGGGASYEQYFGPGTRLTVT.